Listed here is a single TCR beta chain. These data belong to a study of shared clonotypes between healthy human individuals. Sequenced by immunoSEQ multiplex PCR; TCRdb stores in-frame clones only, minus some. This sample has over 400,000 clones, with 81% found just once. This CDR3 region has 12 residues. Trimming removed 4 bases from V and 8 bases from J, with 12 bases in between. Per the germline V gene, CDR1 is MDHEN and CDR2 is SYDVKM. This chain uses TRBV28 with TRBJ2-7; TRBD1 is a possible D gene (7 bases). This TCR was recovered from a woman aged 35 to 49 in good health. Some clones in this sample may be carry-over from other donors' samples. The sequenced sample was PBMCs. This CDR3 reads CASSSGGGKQYF. In DNA, the CDR3 is TGTGCCAGCAGTTCAGGAGGGGGCAAGCAGTACTTC.